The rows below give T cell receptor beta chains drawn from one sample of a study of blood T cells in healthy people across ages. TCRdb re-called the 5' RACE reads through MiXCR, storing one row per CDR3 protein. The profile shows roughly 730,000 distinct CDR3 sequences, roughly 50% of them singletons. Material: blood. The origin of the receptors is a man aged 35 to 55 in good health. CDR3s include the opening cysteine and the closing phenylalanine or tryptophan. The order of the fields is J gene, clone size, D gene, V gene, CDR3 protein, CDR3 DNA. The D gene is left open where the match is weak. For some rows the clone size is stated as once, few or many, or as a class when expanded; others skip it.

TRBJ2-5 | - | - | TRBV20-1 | CSANPRAGQETQYF | TGCAGTGCTAATCCTAGGGCGGGCCAAGAGACCCAGTACTTC
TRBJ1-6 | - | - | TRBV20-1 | CSARDPRQNDNSPLHF | TGCAGTGCTAGAGATCCCCGACAGAACGATAATTCACCCCTCCACTTT
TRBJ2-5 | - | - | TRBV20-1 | CSARKPGPRRETQYF | TGCAGTGCTAGAAAGCCGGGACCACGTCGAGAGACCCAGTACTTC
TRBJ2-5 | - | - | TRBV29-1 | CSVDVQGMETQYF | TGCAGCGTTGATGTCCAAGGGATGGAGACCCAGTACTTC
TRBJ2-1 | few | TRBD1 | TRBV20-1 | CSAADRGATNEQFF | TGCAGTGCTGCGGACAGGGGCGCCACCAATGAGCAGTTCTTC
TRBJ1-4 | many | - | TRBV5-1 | CASSLAGEATNEKLFF | TGCGCCAGCAGCTTGGCAGGAGAAGCAACTAATGAAAAACTGTTTTTT
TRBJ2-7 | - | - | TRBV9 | CASSPSGQGAYEQYF | TGTGCCAGCAGCCCTTCGGGACAAGGGGCCTACGAGCAGTACTTC
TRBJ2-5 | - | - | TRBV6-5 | CASTEPGLEETQYF | TGTGCCAGCACCGAACCCGGTCTAGAGGAGACCCAGTACTTC
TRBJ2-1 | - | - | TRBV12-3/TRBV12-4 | CASRPRSGSYNEQFF | TGTGCCAGCAGACCCAGGAGTGGGTCCTACAATGAGCAGTTCTTC
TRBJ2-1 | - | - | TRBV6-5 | CASSYSGGRGEQFF | TGTGCCAGCAGTTACTCAGGAGGGCGGGGTGAGCAGTTCTTC
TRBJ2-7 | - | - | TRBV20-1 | CSARDLGRAIEQYF | TGCAGTGCTAGAGATCTCGGTCGGGCGATCGAGCAGTACTTC
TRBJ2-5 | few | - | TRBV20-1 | CSAPSSVETQYF | TGCAGTGCTCCTTCTAGCGTAGAGACCCAGTACTTC
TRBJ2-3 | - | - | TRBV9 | CASSVVGGPTDTQYF | TGTGCCAGCAGCGTAGTCGGGGGACCCACAGATACGCAGTATTTT
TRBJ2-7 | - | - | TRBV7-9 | CASSEVRGKYEQYF | TGTGCCAGCAGTGAGGTCCGCGGGAAGTACGAGCAGTACTTC